Below are 2 T cell receptor beta chains sequenced from a single sample in a study of cytomegalovirus exposure and HLA in healthy donors. PCR primers comprised 60 Vbeta and 13 Jbeta primers. Only in-frame clones appear in the TCRdb table, and some are missing; sequencing was by immunoSEQ multiplex PCR. This listing includes around 110,000 clones. Sequenced sample: PBMCs. These receptors all come from a man in his thirties or forties in good health and CMV-seronegative.

The chain uses TRBV6-5 and TRBJ1-1; TRBD1 might be the D (5 bases). The germline V gene has CDR1 MNHEY and CDR2 SVGAGI. This CDR3 has 14 residues. The germline V and J ends were trimmed by 5 bases and 1 base, with 11 bases remaining between them. The CDR3 DNA reads TGTGCCAGCAGTCGGACACTCCCGAACACTGAAGCTTTCTTT. Translation gives CASSRTLPNTEAFF.

The chain uses TRBV12-5 and TRBJ1-2; tentatively, D is TRBD1 (5 bases). V lost 5 bases and J lost 1, with 26 bases in between. CDR1 LGHNT and CDR2 FRNRAP come from the germline V gene. This CDR3 has 19 amino acids. The CDR3 spells CASGKPAGTRPPFNYGYTF. In DNA, the CDR3 is TGTGCTAGTGGTAAACCAGCCGGGACTAGGCCCCCTTTTAACTATGGCTACACCTTC.